These 29 T cell receptor beta chains were sequenced from one sample in a study of shared clonotypes between healthy human individuals. Sequencing was performed with immunoSEQ multiplex PCR; in TCRdb, only in-frame clones are kept and a portion is missing. Among about 2.4 million clones, 93% were seen once, and the ten largest hold around 0.37%. Sequenced: naive CD4+ T cells from PBMCs. Subset here: CD45RA+ positively selected. Receptors were obtained from a young man in good health. Some clones in this sample may be carry-over from other donors' samples.

This clone was recorded only once. This chain links TRBV18 with TRBJ2-3; TRBD2 matches at 9 bases. The ends lost 3 bases at V and 2 bases at J; junction bases unmatched: 18. The CDR3 runs to 20 residues. Per germline, CDR1 KGHSH and CDR2 LQKENI. Written as DNA, the CDR3 is TGTGCCAGCTCACCCCCTCCCGGCCCCTCGGCGGGAGGGAACACAGATACGCAGTATTTT. As protein: CASSPPPGPSAGGNTDTQYF.

The chain combines TRBV7-3 with TRBJ2-5, with TRBD1 identical over 9 bases. CDR3 length: 13 amino acids. The germline V gene has CDR1 SGHTA and CDR2 FQGTGA. The junction had 2 bases not matched to a gene; V was cut back by 5 bases and J by 4 bases. CDR3 in DNA: TGTGCCAGCAGCGTGGGACAGGGAGAGACCCAGTACTTC. Its translation is CASSVGQGETQYF.

The chain is built from TRBV7-3 and TRBJ2-6; D remains unclear. Looked up from germline, CDR1 is SGHTA and CDR2 is FQGTGA. The V gene lost 4 bases and the J gene lost 3 bases, with 10 bases spanning the gap. The CDR3 covers 15 residues. The CDR3 loop is CASSSNPLGANVLTF. The CDR3 DNA is TGTGCCAGCAGCTCCAACCCGCTTGGGGCCAACGTCCTGACTTTC.

The V and J genes are TRBV6-1 and TRBJ2-6; 11 nucleotides match TRBD1. V shed 4 bases and J 1 base; nucleotides not matched to a gene: 3. Germline V gives CDR1 MNHNS, CDR2 SASEGT. The CDR3 has 17 residues. The CDR3 spells CASSAGQGASGANVLTF. In nucleotides, the CDR3 is TGTGCCAGCAGTGCCGGACAGGGGGCGTCTGGGGCCAACGTCCTGACTTTC.

This chain connects TRBV25-1 to TRBJ1-1; D may be TRBD1 (5 bases). CDR3 length equals 13 residues. Per the germline V gene, CDR1 is MGHDK and CDR2 is SYGVNS. The V end lost 7 bases, the J end lost 4 bases, and 13 bases lay between the germline ends. The DNA for the CDR3 is TGTGCCAGCAACGGGATAGGGGCCACTGAAGCTTTCTTT. It is translated as CASNGIGATEAFF.

V gene TRBV5-6 combines with J gene TRBJ2-7, with TRBD2 matching over 13 bases. The CDR3 consists of 15 residues. In germline, CDR1 is SGHDT, CDR2 YYEEEE. Trimming cost V 4 bases and J 2 bases; bases outside gene matches: 3. The CDR3 sequence is CASSAGLAGTYEQYF. The CDR3 coding sequence is TGTGCCAGCAGCGCGGGACTAGCGGGAACCTACGAGCAGTACTTC.

CDR3 in amino acids: CASCLGTSPNTGELFF. CDR3 sequence (DNA): TGTGCCAGCTGCCTGGGGACTAGCCCGAACACCGGGGAGCTGTTTTTT. The chain combines TRBV7-3 with TRBJ2-2; 9 bases are a match to TRBD2. With V trimmed by 8 bases and J by 0 bases, 7 bases remained unmatched. The CDR3 is 16 amino acids. Germline V gene data show CDR1 as SGHTA and CDR2 as FQGTGA.

This clone occurred once. Germline and junction disagree at one end, which may indicate a read error. This chain connects TRBV28 to TRBJ1-5; no definite D call. CDR3 length: 12 residues. Per the germline V gene, CDR1 is MDHEN and CDR2 is SYDVKM. CDR3 coding DNA: TGCGCCGCTGGCGGAGACAATCAGCCCCAGCATTTT. The encoded protein is CAAGGDNQPQHF.

V gene TRBV5-1 combines with J gene TRBJ2-1, with D possibly called TRBD1 or TRBD2 (5 bases each). Germline CDR1 reads SGHRS; CDR2 reads YFSETQ. Deletions cut 5 bases from V and 0 bases from J, with 15 bases between. CDR3 size: 16 residues. CDR3 nucleotides: TGCGCCAGCAGTTCCGGGACCTCCCCCTCCTACAATGAGCAGTTCTTC. This codes for CASSSGTSPSYNEQFF.

This chain links TRBV5-4 with TRBJ1-2; a possible D gene is TRBD1 (6 bases). Germline assignment: CDR1 SGHNT and CDR2 YYREEE (reference sequence). The CDR3 is 14 amino acids. V lost 0 bases, J lost 3 bases, and 9 bases lay in between. The CDR3 region has the DNA TGTGCCAGCAGCTTGGGACAGGACCACTATGGCTACACCTTC. Translating it yields CASSLGQDHYGYTF. Full variable domain (rest looked up from reference TRBV5-4 and TRBJ1-2): ETGVTQSPTHLIKTRGQQVTLRCSSQSGHNTVSWYQQALGQGPQFIFQYYREEENGRGNFPPRFSGLQFPNYSSELNVNALELDDSALYLCASSLGQDHYGYTFGSGTRLTVV.

This clone has only a few counts. The chain couples TRBV6-5 to TRBJ1-4; D call uncertain. This CDR3 contains 13 residues. The V end lost 8 bases, the J end lost 10 bases, and 17 bases lay between the germline ends. Per the germline V gene, CDR1 is MNHEY and CDR2 is SVGAGI. The CDR3 loop reads CASRPGPDAKLFF. CDR3 DNA: TGTGCCAGCCGACCTGGACCGGATGCAAAACTGTTTTTT.

The V and J genes are TRBV30 and TRBJ2-5; unclear D gene. Deletions cut 3 bases from V and 1 base from J, with 6 bases between. The CDR3 loop spans 12 amino acids. The germline CDR1 and CDR2 sequences are GTSNPN and SVGIG (reference sequence). CDR3 in amino acids: CAWSELQETQYF. CDR3 in DNA: TGTGCCTGGAGCGAGCTCCAAGAGACCCAGTACTTC. Using reference TRBV30 and TRBJ2-5 for the parts outside the CDR3, the full variable domain is SQTIHQWPATLVQPVGSPLSLECTVEGTSNPNLYWYRQAAGRGLQLLFYSVGIGQISSEVPQNLSASRPQDRQFILSSKKLLLSDSGFYLCAWSELQETQYFGPGTRLLVL.

The J gene is TRBJ2-1, the V gene TRBV5-1; D perhaps matches TRBD1 (6 bases). Germline lookup yields CDR1 SGHRS and CDR2 YFSETQ. With 5 bases removed from V and 8 bases from J, the gap between germline ends came to 14 bases. CDR3 length equals 13 residues. The chain's CDR3 is CASSHGQSYEQFF. Written as DNA, the CDR3 is TGCGCCAGCAGTCACGGACAGAGTTATGAGCAGTTCTTC.

The CDR3 is CASSSREQETQYF. The CDR3 bases are TGTGCCAGCAGCTCCCGGGAGCAAGAGACCCAGTACTTC. This chain uses TRBV5-6 with TRBJ2-5, with D maybe TRBD2 (6 bases). The germline CDR1 and CDR2 sequences are SGHDT and YYEEEE. Between the trimmed V and J ends, which lost 3 bases and 2 bases, there was a span of 8 bases. The CDR3 is 13 residues long.

This clone was observed a single time. This chain uses TRBV7-9 with TRBJ2-4; 11 bases agree with TRBD1. The CDR3 runs to 14 residues. V was clipped by 3 bases and J by 6 bases; unmatched bases: 1. CDR1 is SEHNR and CDR2 is FQNEAQ in the germline V gene (reference sequence). The CDR3: CASSLGTGGNIQYF. In nucleotides, the CDR3 is TGTGCCAGCAGCTTGGGGACAGGGGGAAACATTCAGTACTTC.

The genes are TRBV14 and TRBJ2-1; D gene unclear. The CDR3 consists of 11 residues. Germline lookup yields CDR1 SGHDN and CDR2 FVKESK. V lost 3 bases and J lost 10, with 7 bases in between. The CDR3: CASSHGREQFF. The CDR3 region has the DNA TGTGCCAGCAGCCACGGGCGAGAGCAGTTCTTC.

The chain uses TRBV30 and TRBJ2-7, with D possibly being TRBD1 or TRBD2 (5 bases each). Germline CDR1 GTSNPN, CDR2 SVGIG (reference sequence). The CDR3 is made up of 15 amino acids. Trimming shortened V by 2 bases and J by 2 bases, and 16 bases separated the two germline ends. DNA of the CDR3: TGTGCCTGGAGTAAGGCCGTTCAGGGACCCTACGAGCAGTACTTC. Amino acid sequence: CAWSKAVQGPYEQYF.

The J gene is TRBJ2-1, the V gene TRBV14, with D uncertain. V lost 8 bases and J lost 11, with 13 bases in between. The length of the CDR3 is 11 residues. CDR1 is SGHDN, CDR2 FVKESK, per germline. The CDR3, as DNA: TGTGCCAGCTCGACCCGCGGTCAGCAGTTCTTC. Its protein product is CASSTRGQQFF.

The chain employs TRBV5-1 and TRBJ2-7, with 7 bases lining up with TRBD1. Germline lookup yields CDR1 SGHRS and CDR2 YFSETQ. The ends lost 4 bases at V and 5 bases at J; junction bases unmatched: 12. The CDR3 extends over 15 amino acids. This CDR3 is CASSAYRGLMDEQYF. The CDR3 DNA reads as TGCGCCAGCAGCGCCTACAGGGGTCTGATGGACGAGCAGTACTTC.

The chain is built from TRBV6-5 and TRBJ1-2; possible D gene TRBD1, 6 bases. Germline V gene sequence: CDR1 MNHEY, CDR2 SVGAGI. The length of the CDR3 is 12 residues. The V gene lost 4 bases and the J gene lost 4 bases, with 7 bases spanning the gap. CDR3 in amino acids: CASSSGVYGYTF. As DNA, the CDR3 is TGTGCCAGCAGTTCAGGGGTCTATGGCTACACCTTC.

The chain carries TRBV29-1 and TRBJ2-3, with a possible D match to TRBD1 (5 bases). The CDR3 is 15 residues long. Germline V gene lookup returns CDR1 SQVTM and CDR2 ANQGSEA. Trimming took 6 bases from V and 0 from J, leaving 16 bases between them. CDR3 region: CSVQGPVRSTDTQYF. Here the CDR3 DNA reads TGCAGCGTCCAGGGCCCGGTCAGAAGCACAGATACGCAGTATTTT.

CDR3 region: CASSQDFGGYNEQFF. DNA for the CDR3: TGCGCCAGCAGCCAAGATTTTGGGGGGTACAATGAGCAGTTCTTC. The chain couples TRBV4-1 to TRBJ2-1, with D maybe TRBD2 (6 bases). Germline CDR1 is MGHRA and CDR2 is YSYEKL. The CDR3 spans 15 residues. Trimming removed 0 bases at V and 4 bases at J, with 10 bases between.

The chain joins TRBV18 to TRBJ2-7, with TRBD2 matching over 9 bases. The CDR3 covers 14 residues. Germline assignment: CDR1 KGHSH and CDR2 LQKENI. Losses at the gene ends were 3 bases for V and 6 bases for J; bases not matched to a gene: 6. CDR3 nucleotides: TGTGCCAGCTCACCGGGCGGGGGGGAGACCGAGCAGTACTTC. Protein product: CASSPGGGETEQYF.

The V call is TRBV6-6, the J call TRBJ1-5, with a possible D match to TRBD1 (5 bases). Trimming took 5 bases from V and 5 from J, leaving 13 bases between them. CDR3 length: 14 amino acids. In germline, CDR1 is MNHNY, CDR2 SVGAGI (reference sequence). DNA for the CDR3: TGTGCCAGCAGTACCTCAGGGAGGGATCAGCCCCAGCATTTT. This translates into CASSTSGRDQPQHF.

In this sample, this clone turned up once. The V call is TRBV7-9, the J call TRBJ2-3; 13 nucleotides align to TRBD2. Losses at the gene ends were 3 bases for V and 14 bases for J; bases not matched to a gene: 17. The CDR3 runs to 17 residues. Germline CDR1 reads SEHNR; CDR2 reads FQNEAQ (reference sequence). The CDR3 bases are TGTGCCAGCAGCTTTACCCCGGGACTAGCGGGATCGTATATGGGGTATTTT. It translates to CASSFTPGLAGSYMGYF.

The V call is TRBV2, the J call TRBJ1-2; D unresolved. Germline loops: CDR1 SNHLY, CDR2 FYNNEI. The CDR3 is 14 residues long. Deletions cut 1 base from V and 4 bases from J, with 10 bases between. The CDR3 region has the DNA TGTGCCAGCAGTGAAGTTTGGCAGTTCTATGGCTACACCTTC. Its protein product is CASSEVWQFYGYTF.

The V call is TRBV2, the J call TRBJ1-2, with D tentatively TRBD1 (5 bases). V was pared by 3 bases and J by 4 bases, with 9 bases between. The CDR3 is 13 amino acids. CDR1 and CDR2 from the germline V gene are SNHLY and FYNNEI. CDR3 in amino acids: CASSERTRYGYTF. The CDR3 DNA follows: TGTGCCAGCAGTGAGAGGACACGCTATGGCTACACCTTC.

The chain recombines TRBV6-1 with TRBJ2-7, with 9 bases aligning to TRBD1. This CDR3 region has 14 residues. Per the germline V gene, CDR1 is MNHNS and CDR2 is SASEGT. The trim removed 5 bases at V and 4 bases at J, leaving 6 bases unmatched. CDR3 sequence (DNA): TGTGCCAGCAGTACGGACAGGGGTTTGTACGAGCAGTACTTC. The encoded protein is CASSTDRGLYEQYF.

The chain joins TRBV27 to TRBJ1-1, with no clear D. Trimming removed 2 bases from V and 3 bases from J, with 10 bases in between. The CDR3 totals 14 residues. Germline V lookup: CDR1 MNHEY, CDR2 SMNVEV (reference sequence). For the CDR3, the DNA is TGTGCCAGCAGTTTACGCTCCGGGGACACTGAAGCTTTCTTT. Amino acid sequence: CASSLRSGDTEAFF.